Listed here is a single TCR beta chain. Its antigen is undetermined. TCR beta VDJ and CDR3 profiling used genomic DNA as template. TCRdb passed the reads through MiXCR, listing each CDR3 protein once. The sample has under 200,000 distinct CDR3 sequences; 35% to 55% are singletons. The germline V gene encodes CDR1 KGHSH and CDR2 LQKENI. Trimming cost V 6 bases and J 2 bases; bases outside gene matches: 5. This CDR3 has 15 residues. The data stem from a study of CD8+CD57+ T cells in acquired aplastic anemia. Study-wide findings and caveats: Twenty-nine shared CD8+ CDR3s appeared highly expressed within patients' immunodominant clones.

The specimen sequenced was sorted CD4+, CD8+, or CD8+CD57+ T cells (not recorded which) from PBMCs. This receptor was taken from a human donor in good health. The chain employs TRBV18 and TRBJ2-7, with 12 bases lining up with TRBD2. CDR3 loop: CASSETSGGPYEQYF. As DNA, the CDR3 is TGTGCCAGCTCCGAGACTAGCGGGGGCCCCTACGAGCAGTACTTC.